These 30 T cell receptor beta chains were sequenced from one sample in a study of Ad26.COV2.S vaccination and SARS-CoV-2 variants. Treatment defined: roughly 19 received Ad26.COV2.S at low or high dose, single or two shots; 5 received placebo; per-sample allocation not given. After the first vaccine or placebo injection, samples were drawn on day 63. Here immunoSEQ multiplex PCR was the method, and the copy in TCRdb shows in-frame clones only, minus some. The sample has some 340,000 clones, 70% to 90% seen once. The sample was peripheral blood, taken in a trial of Ad26.COV2.S vaccine versus placebo. All receptors derive from a person aged 18 to 65 who received the Ad26.COV2.S COVID-19 vaccine or a placebo.

The chain employs TRBV2 and TRBJ1-5; a weak D match, TRBD1 (5 bases). The CDR3 runs to 15 residues. Germline loops: CDR1 SNHLY, CDR2 FYNNEI. With 6 bases removed from V and 6 bases from J, the gap between germline ends came to 18 bases. CDR3 DNA sequence: TGTGCCAGCAGCACCGGGACCGCTGGTGGTCAGCCCCAGCATTTT. Amino acids: CASSTGTAGGQPQHF.

The chain is built from TRBV6-5 and TRBJ2-3; maybe TRBD2 (6 bases). V was cut by 6 bases and J by 6 bases, with 16 bases left in between. The CDR3 sequence is 14 residues long. CDR1 and CDR2 (germline): MNHEY, SVGAGI. Here the CDR3 DNA reads TGTGCCAGCAGACCGGGACCCGCGGGGGATACGCAGTATTTT. Its protein product is CASRPGPAGDTQYF.

The V call is TRBV27, the J call TRBJ1-6; 8 positions agree with TRBD1. CDR1 and CDR2 from the germline V gene are MNHEY and SMNVEV (reference sequence). Unmatched junction bases numbered 6, after V lost 4 bases and J lost 7 bases. This CDR3 region has 15 residues. The DNA for the CDR3 is TGTGCCAGCAGTTCCTGGACAGGGCTAAATTCACCCCTCCACTTT. Encoded protein: CASSSWTGLNSPLHF.

CDR3 amino acids: CASSLVGRGEETQYF. The CDR3 bases are TGTGCCAGCAGCTTGGTGGGTCGGGGGGAAGAGACCCAGTACTTC. The gene calls are TRBV5-4 and TRBJ2-5, with 7 nucleotides matching TRBD2. Germline V gives CDR1 SGHNT, CDR2 YYREEE (reference sequence). The CDR3 has 15 residues. V lost 0 bases and J lost 3; bases outside the gene matches: 5.

The rearrangement uses TRBV30 and TRBJ1-2; D call uncertain. V lost 2 bases and J lost 2, with 6 bases in between. The length of the CDR3 is 12 residues. Germline lookup yields CDR1 GTSNPN and CDR2 SVGIG (reference sequence). The CDR3 nucleotides read TGTGCCTGGAGTCCTAGGAACTATGGCTACACCTTC. Protein sequence: CAWSPRNYGYTF. The whole variable domain, filled in from reference TRBV30 and TRBJ1-2, reads SQTIHQWPATLVQPVGSPLSLECTVEGTSNPNLYWYRQAAGRGLQLLFYSVGIGQISSEVPQNLSASRPQDRQFILSSKKLLLSDSGFYLCAWSPRNYGYTFGSGTRLTVV.

The J gene is TRBJ1-2, the V gene TRBV12-3 or TRBV12-4, with unresolved D. V lost 1 base to trimming and J lost 4 bases, with 7 bases between them. The CDR3 runs to 13 residues. The CDR3 spells CASSLGRGYGYTF. CDR3 DNA sequence: TGTGCCAGCAGTTTAGGCAGAGGCTATGGCTACACCTTC.

The chain has TRBV7-2 and TRBJ2-3; 11 bases line up with TRBD2. CDR1 SGHTA and CDR2 FQGNSA come from the germline V gene. This CDR3 is 18 amino acids long. The junction had 8 bases not matched to a gene; V was cut back by 1 base and J by 2 bases. In DNA form, the CDR3 reads TGTGCCAGCAGCTTAGTTGGAACTAGCGGGGGCCTCACAGATACGCAGTATTTT. Translating it yields CASSLVGTSGGLTDTQYF.

The rearrangement joins TRBV28 to TRBJ2-5; 9 bases agree with TRBD2. Trimming cost V 6 bases and J 2 bases; bases outside gene matches: 13. The CDR3 contains 17 residues. CDR1 is MDHEN, CDR2 SYDVKM, per germline. CDR3 sequence reads: CASSLLQRGDFQETQYF. The CDR3 DNA is TGTGCCAGCAGCCTTCTACAGCGGGGGGATTTTCAAGAGACCCAGTACTTC.

The V gene is TRBV7-8, the J gene TRBJ2-3; TRBD2 might be the D (7 bases). This CDR3 comprises 20 residues. Trimming removed 0 bases from V and 6 bases from J, with 28 bases in between. CDR1 is SGHVS, CDR2 FQNEAQ, per germline. The CDR3 protein is CASSLAPEGRRGAGVDTQYF. The CDR3 region has the DNA TGTGCCAGCAGCTTAGCGCCGGAGGGACGCCGGGGGGCCGGTGTGGATACGCAGTATTTT.

The rearrangement joins TRBV2 to TRBJ2-7, with TRBD1 as a possible D gene (5 bases). V was pared by 5 bases and J by 3 bases, with 8 bases between. CDR3 size: 12 residues. Looked up from germline, CDR1 is SNHLY and CDR2 is FYNNEI. The chain's CDR3 is CASSTGNYEQYF. DNA of the CDR3: TGTGCCAGCAGTACAGGAAACTACGAGCAGTACTTC.

The chain combines TRBV5-1 with TRBJ2-7, with 9 positions matching TRBD1. V was pared by 4 bases and J by 3 bases, with 8 bases of the junction left unmatched. Per germline, CDR1 SGHRS and CDR2 YFSETQ. The CDR3 contains 15 residues. The DNA of the CDR3 is TGCGCCAGCAGCCCGGACGGGACAGGGTTCTACGAGCAGTACTTC. It translates to CASSPDGTGFYEQYF.

The chain links TRBV7-3 to TRBJ2-1; no definite D call. The germline V and J ends were trimmed by 2 bases and 1 base, with 9 bases remaining between them. The CDR3 consists of 15 residues. The V gene's germline CDR1 is SGHTA and CDR2 FQGTGA. CDR3 protein: CASSLRSESYNEQFF. The CDR3 DNA is TGTGCCAGCAGCTTACGTTCGGAGTCCTACAATGAGCAGTTCTTC.

The chain couples TRBV7-9 to TRBJ2-5, with D perhaps matching TRBD1 (6 bases). Trimming removed 4 bases from V and 2 bases from J, with 14 bases in between. The CDR3 has 15 amino acids. Germline V lookup: CDR1 SEHNR, CDR2 FQNEAQ (reference sequence). CDR3 DNA sequence: TGTGCCAGCAGCTCTAGGGTGGGACAACAAGAGACCCAGTACTTC. As protein: CASSSRVGQQETQYF.

The chain has TRBV21-1 and TRBJ2-5. TRBV21-1 is flagged as a pseudogene. This CDR3 is built from 14 residues. For the CDR3, the DNA is TGTGCCAGCAGCAAACGGGGGCGTCAAGAGACCCAGTACTTC. Protein product: CASSKRGRQETQYF.

In nucleotides, the CDR3 is TGTGCCAGTAGTATATCTCCCAGCAGGAGAGATGAGCAGTTCTTC. It encodes CASSISPSRRDEQFF. The chain recombines TRBV19 with TRBJ2-1; the D is unclear. The CDR3 is 15 amino acids. Germline lookup yields CDR1 LNHDA and CDR2 SQIVND (reference sequence). V lost 2 bases, J lost 8 bases, and 16 bases lay in between.

In this sample, this clone turned up once. This sequence joins TRBV28 and TRBJ2-7; perhaps TRBD1 as D (6 bases). Trimming cost V 1 base and J 2 bases, with 12 bases left between them. CDR3 length: 15 residues. Germline V gives CDR1 MDHEN, CDR2 SYDVKM. The chain's CDR3 is CASSLLPGATYEQYF. CDR3 nucleotide sequence: TGTGCCAGCAGTTTATTACCAGGGGCCACCTACGAGCAGTACTTC.

The chain links TRBV7-3 to TRBJ2-5; D possibly corresponds to TRBD1 (6 bases). V lost 6 bases to trimming and J lost 4 bases, with 18 bases between them. Germline V gene lookup returns CDR1 SGHTA and CDR2 FQGTGA. The CDR3 is 15 residues long. The CDR3 sequence: CASRKTGSGLETQYF. In DNA, the CDR3 is TGTGCCAGCAGAAAAACAGGGAGTGGCCTAGAGACCCAGTACTTC.

This chain links TRBV5-1 with TRBJ2-3, with D possibly TRBD2 on 7 matching bases. Trimming stripped 1 base from V and 6 bases from J, with 12 bases between. This CDR3 is built from 14 residues. Germline CDR1 is SGHRS and CDR2 is YFSETQ. The CDR3 region is CASSLRGGMDTQYF. In nucleotides, the CDR3 is TGCGCCAGCAGCTTGAGGGGGGGCATGGATACGCAGTATTTT. Using reference TRBV5-1 and TRBJ2-3 for the parts outside the CDR3, the full variable domain is KAGVTQTPRYLIKTRGQQVTLSCSPISGHRSVSWYQQTPGQGLQFLFEYFSETQRNKGNFPGRFSGRQFSNSRSEMNVSTLELGDSALYLCASSLRGGMDTQYFGPGTRLTVL.

CDR3 DNA sequence: TGTGCCAGCAGCTTGATTTGGACAGCAGAGGGGACCCAGTACTTC. Translation gives CASSLIWTAEGTQYF. The rearrangement links TRBV11-2 to TRBJ2-5, with D perhaps TRBD1 (6 bases). CDR1 is SGHAT and CDR2 is FQNNGV in the germline V gene. The CDR3 runs 15 residues. V was trimmed by 3 bases and J by 7 bases, leaving 18 bases between them. The complete variable domain, with remaining parts taken from reference TRBV11-2 and TRBJ2-5, reads EAGVAQSPRYKIIEKRQSVAFWCNPISGHATLYWYQQILGQGPKLLIQFQNNGVVDDSQLPKDRFSAERLKGVDSTLKIQPAKLEDSAVYLCASSLIWTAEGTQYFGPGTRLLVL.

V usage is TRBV19 and J usage is TRBJ2-6; D remains ambiguous. CDR1 and CDR2 (germline): LNHDA, SQIVND (reference sequence). Trimming cost V 6 bases and J 4 bases, with 7 bases left between them. The CDR3 totals 13 residues. In DNA form, the CDR3 reads TGTGCCAGTAGAAAACCCGGGGCCAACGTCCTGACTTTC. It codes for CASRKPGANVLTF.

The chain couples TRBV18 to TRBJ2-7; D is ambiguous. The CDR3 has 15 residues. Between the trimmed V and J ends, which lost 4 bases and 2 bases, there was a span of 15 bases. The germline V gene encodes CDR1 KGHSH and CDR2 LQKENI. This CDR3 is CASSLGPYNPYEQYF. In nucleotides, the CDR3 is TGTGCCAGCTCACTCGGACCCTACAATCCCTACGAGCAGTACTTC. Together with reference TRBV18 and TRBJ2-7, the CDR3 gives the full variable domain: NAGVMQNPRHLVRRRGQEARLRCSPMKGHSHVYWYRQLPEEGLKFMVYLQKENIIDESGMPKERFSAEFPKEGPSILRIQQVVRGDSAAYFCASSLGPYNPYEQYFGPGTRLTVT.

The gene calls are TRBV29-1 and TRBJ2-3; 12 bases fit TRBD1. The CDR3 extends over 16 amino acids. CDR1 SQVTM and CDR2 ANQGSEA come from the germline V gene. Losses at the gene ends were 7 bases for V and 3 bases for J; bases not matched to a gene: 11. The chain's CDR3 is CSANTGTGGRTDTQYF. DNA for the CDR3: TGCAGCGCGAATACCGGGACAGGGGGCAGGACAGATACGCAGTATTTT.

The V gene is TRBV6-4, the J gene TRBJ2-5; 7 bases are a match to TRBD1. Germline CDR1 reads MRHNA; CDR2 reads SNTAGT. The CDR3 has 15 residues. The V gene end was trimmed by 2 bases and the J gene end by 1 base; junction bases not matched to a gene: 4. CDR3: CASSDEGQLQETQYF. CDR3 DNA: TGTGCCAGCAGTGACGAGGGACAGCTCCAAGAGACCCAGTACTTC.

The CDR3 here is CASSRDPRQETQYF. CDR3 DNA: TGTGCCAGCAGTCGCGACCCCCGGCAAGAGACCCAGTACTTC. This chain uses TRBV6-5 with TRBJ2-5; D ambiguous. The CDR3 sequence is 14 residues long. Germline V gene sequence: CDR1 MNHEY, CDR2 SVGAGI. Trimming removed 5 bases at V and 2 bases at J, with 12 bases between.

For this clone: One end of the junction fails to match germline, which may point to a read error. The chain carries TRBV7-9 and TRBJ1-3; D not resolved. The CDR3 length is 15 residues. Germline lookup yields CDR1 SEHNR and CDR2 FQNEAQ (reference sequence). CDR3 residues: CASSRVRDGFFIGNF. For the CDR3, the DNA is TGTGCCAGCAGCAGGGTGCGAGACGGCTTCTTCATAGGGAATTTT.

V and J are TRBV6-5 and TRBJ2-5, with D hard to call. V was clipped by 7 bases and J by 4 bases, with 7 bases between them. CDR1 MNHEY and CDR2 SVGAGI come from the germline V gene. The CDR3 spans 11 residues. CDR3 DNA: TGTGCCAGCAATTCTGGAGAGACCCAGTACTTC. Residues: CASNSGETQYF.

The J gene is TRBJ2-5, the V gene TRBV18, with 8 bases matching TRBD1. The CDR3 extends over 15 amino acids. Germline CDR1 KGHSH, CDR2 LQKENI. Trimming at V came to 5 bases and at J to 2 bases, leaving 7 bases not matched to a gene. CDR3 coding DNA: TGTGCCAGCTCATCATTCCGGGACAGGCAAGAGACCCAGTACTTC. It encodes CASSSFRDRQETQYF. Together with reference TRBV18 and TRBJ2-5, the CDR3 gives the full variable domain: NAGVMQNPRHLVRRRGQEARLRCSPMKGHSHVYWYRQLPEEGLKFMVYLQKENIIDESGMPKERFSAEFPKEGPSILRIQQVVRGDSAAYFCASSSFRDRQETQYFGPGTRLLVL.

The chain uses TRBV5-4 and TRBJ2-3; tentatively, D is TRBD1 or TRBD2 (6 bases each). Germline loops: CDR1 SGHNT, CDR2 YYREEE (reference sequence). This CDR3 spans 14 amino acids. Trimming shortened V by 0 bases and J by 10 bases, and 15 bases separated the two germline ends. The CDR3, as DNA: TGTGCCAGCAGCTTGGCCGGTCTGGGGGGCGCGCAGTATTTT. This translates into CASSLAGLGGAQYF.

V usage is TRBV19 and J usage is TRBJ1-5; tentatively, D is TRBD1 (6 bases). V was trimmed by 3 bases and J by 7 bases, leaving 19 bases between them. The CDR3 is made up of 16 amino acids. CDR1 is LNHDA and CDR2 is SQIVND in the germline V gene (reference sequence). CDR3 sequence (DNA): TGTGCCAGTAGTATTTCAGGGGACCGGAGTAGGCAGCCCCAGCATTTT. It is translated as CASSISGDRSRQPQHF.

This clone appeared once. The genes are TRBV28 and TRBJ1-1, with 8 bases lining up with TRBD1. The junction had 7 bases not matched to a gene; V was cut back by 5 bases and J by 5 bases. The V gene's germline CDR1 is MDHEN and CDR2 SYDVKM. The CDR3 extends over 14 amino acids. This CDR3 is CASSPPGGYTEAFF. The CDR3 DNA reads TGTGCCAGCAGTCCGCCAGGGGGCTATACTGAAGCTTTCTTT.